Below are 24 T cell receptor beta chains sequenced from a single sample in a study of cytotoxic CD8 clonotypes in ibrutinib-treated CLL. Measured with immunoSEQ multiplex PCR; TCRdb has only the in-frame clones, and not every one. The table has approximately 210,000 clones, around 72% seen once; the top ten hold roughly 13%. Sequences were derived from PBMCs, sampled after 24 months of ibrutinib treatment. The receptors were gathered from a human donor with chronic lymphocytic leukemia.

The genes are TRBV5-1 and TRBJ1-1; D ambiguous. The length of the CDR3 is 15 residues. CDR1 and CDR2 from the germline V gene are SGHRS and YFSETQ. Trimming pared 0 bases from V and 4 bases from J, leaving 13 bases between. The CDR3, as DNA: TGCGCCAGCAGCTTGGGGACCGGGTTGAGCACTGAAGCTTTCTTT. It specifies CASSLGTGLSTEAFF.

The chain is built from TRBV9 and TRBJ1-2; 8 bases match TRBD1. Trimming removed 0 bases from V and 8 bases from J; junction bases left unmatched: 9. CDR3 length equals 15 residues. The germline gives CDR1 SGDLS, CDR2 YYNGEE. CDR3 protein: CASSVEYRGSKGYTF. The DNA for the CDR3 is TGTGCCAGCAGCGTAGAGTACAGGGGGTCGAAAGGCTACACCTTC.

This rearrangement joins TRBV27 to TRBJ2-7; 15 nucleotides line up with TRBD2. The CDR3 is 17 amino acids. Germline V gene data show CDR1 as MNHEY and CDR2 as SMNVEV (reference sequence). The J segment lost 4 bases and the V segment lost 0 bases, leaving 4 bases of the junction unmatched. CDR3 bases: TGTGCCAGCAGTTTATCCGGACTAGCGGGAGGGTGGTACGAGCAGTACTTC. Its protein is CASSLSGLAGGWYEQYF.

Here the CDR3 DNA reads TGTGCCAGCAGTTTGTCCGCCAAAAACATTCAGTACTTC. It yields the protein CASSLSAKNIQYF. The gene calls are TRBV27 and TRBJ2-4; the D is unclear. V shed 3 bases and J shed 1 base, with 4 bases lying between them. CDR1 is MNHEY and CDR2 is SMNVEV in the germline V gene (reference sequence). This CDR3 is 13 amino acids long.

The CDR3 DNA reads as TGCGCCAGCAGCTTGGGAGACAGAGGGGCTGAAGCTTTCTTT. It yields the protein CASSLGDRGAEAFF. The V gene is TRBV5-1, the J gene TRBJ1-1; possible D gene TRBD1, 5 bases. Germline assignment: CDR1 SGHRS and CDR2 YFSETQ. This CDR3 has 14 amino acids. The ends were cut back, 0 bases at V and 6 bases at J, with 12 bases in the middle.

This clone was recorded a few times. The chain combines TRBV7-9 with TRBJ1-1; the D is unclear. CDR1 is SEHNR, CDR2 FQNEAQ, per germline (reference sequence). Trimming took off 3 bases at V and 8 bases at J, with 16 bases between the two ends. CDR3 length equals 14 residues. As DNA, the CDR3 is TGTGCCAGCAGCTTCGTACTAGACCGTGGGGAAGCTTTCTTT. Translation: CASSFVLDRGEAFF.

The chain joins TRBV10-2 to TRBJ2-2; D possibly corresponds to TRBD2 (5 bases). Germline CDR1 and CDR2: WSHSY and SAAADI. The V gene lost 2 bases and the J gene lost 3 bases, with 10 bases spanning the gap. CDR3 length equals 15 residues. CDR3 in amino acids: CASSEMPGYTGELFF. The CDR3 DNA reads as TGCGCCAGCAGTGAGATGCCGGGGTACACCGGGGAGCTGTTTTTT.

The chain joins TRBV5-1 to TRBJ2-2; D is undetermined. V lost 2 bases and J lost 0, with 11 bases in between. This CDR3 contains 16 residues. Germline assignment: CDR1 SGHRS and CDR2 YFSETQ. The CDR3 reads CASSFDRFSNTGELFF. In nucleotides, the CDR3 is TGCGCCAGCAGCTTTGACCGGTTCTCGAACACCGGGGAGCTGTTTTTT. Variable domain in full (rest from reference TRBV5-1 and TRBJ2-2): KAGVTQTPRYLIKTRGQQVTLSCSPISGHRSVSWYQQTPGQGLQFLFEYFSETQRNKGNFPGRFSGRQFSNSRSEMNVSTLELGDSALYLCASSFDRFSNTGELFFGEGSRLTVL.

This clone has more than one count but fewer than ten. V is TRBV2 and J is TRBJ1-4, with 9 bases identical to TRBD1. V trimming: 5 bases; J trimming: 8 bases; junction bases outside the gene matches: 12. This CDR3 is 16 amino acids long. Germline CDR1 SNHLY, CDR2 FYNNEI. Here the CDR3 reads CASSNTLGQGEEKLFF. The CDR3 DNA sequence: TGTGCCAGCAGTAACACCCTGGGACAGGGTGAGGAAAAACTGTTTTTT.

This clone appeared once. V usage is TRBV5-1 and J usage is TRBJ2-7, with 8 bases matching TRBD1. The ends lost 4 bases at V and 0 bases at J; junction bases unmatched: 15. The CDR3 contains 18 residues. Germline values: CDR1 SGHRS, CDR2 YFSETQ. CDR3 bases: TGCGCCAGCAGCCTTGAACAGCGGACAGGGACCTTCTCCTACGAGCAGTACTTC. Residues: CASSLEQRTGTFSYEQYF.

This chain uses TRBV4-1 with TRBJ1-2, with no clear D. Trimming shortened V by 0 bases and J by 5 bases, and 13 bases separated the two germline ends. This CDR3 contains 15 residues. CDR1 is MGHRA, CDR2 YSYEKL, per germline. CDR3 residues: CASSQDALKTYGYTF. The CDR3 bases are TGCGCCAGCAGCCAAGACGCACTTAAGACATATGGCTACACCTTC.

V and J are TRBV9 and TRBJ2-3; D remains unclear. Trimming stripped 5 bases from V and 5 bases from J, with 9 bases between. Germline V lookup: CDR1 SGDLS, CDR2 YYNGEE. This CDR3 is 12 amino acids long. The CDR3 sequence is CASSLSQDTQYF. As DNA, the CDR3 is TGTGCCAGCAGTCTCAGTCAAGATACGCAGTATTTT. Together with reference TRBV9 and TRBJ2-3, the CDR3 gives the full variable domain: DSGVTQTPKHLITATGQRVTLRCSPRSGDLSVYWYQQSLDQGLQFLIQYYNGEERAKGNILERFSAQQFPDLHSELNLSSLELGDSALYFCASSLSQDTQYFGPGTRLTVL.

The V and J genes are TRBV19 and TRBJ2-2, with no clear D. Germline loops: CDR1 LNHDA, CDR2 SQIVND (reference sequence). CDR3 length: 12 amino acids. Trimming left V 6 bases short and J 2 bases short, with 4 bases between. CDR3 amino acids: CASSPNTGELFF. The CDR3 DNA reads TGTGCCAGTAGCCCAAACACCGGGGAGCTGTTTTTT.

V and J are TRBV15 and TRBJ2-7; D might be TRBD2 (6 bases). The ends were cut back, 0 bases at V and 3 bases at J, with 15 bases in the middle. CDR3 size: 16 residues. Germline CDR1 and CDR2: LNHNV and YYDKDF (reference sequence). In DNA form, the CDR3 reads TGTGCCACCAGCAGAGATCCCGGACCGGGACTCTACGAGCAGTACTTC. It is translated as CATSRDPGPGLYEQYF.

This clone came up a few times. V is TRBV7-9 and J is TRBJ2-5; TRBD1 agrees at 11 bases. V lost 5 bases to trimming and J lost 5 bases; unmatched junction nucleotides: 7. The germline CDR1 and CDR2 sequences are SEHNR and FQNEAQ (reference sequence). CDR3 size: 15 residues. The CDR3 sequence is CASSTDRGLGETQYF. DNA for the CDR3: TGTGCCAGCAGCACGGACAGGGGGCTAGGTGAGACCCAGTACTTC.

This clone has only a few counts. This sequence joins TRBV7-9 and TRBJ1-5; D gene ambiguous. V lost 3 bases, J lost 1 base, and 4 bases lay in between. This CDR3 contains 13 residues. Germline CDR1 reads SEHNR; CDR2 reads FQNEAQ (reference sequence). CDR3 amino acids: CASSLRSNQPQHF. As DNA, the CDR3 is TGTGCCAGCAGCTTGAGGAGCAATCAGCCCCAGCATTTT.

The CDR3 loop is CASSQDLPGGYNEQFF. In nucleotides, the CDR3 is TGCGCCAGCAGCCAAGATCTCCCGGGAGGCTACAATGAGCAGTTCTTC. The chain carries TRBV4-3 and TRBJ2-1; TRBD2 matches 7 bases. Germline V gene data show CDR1 as LGHNA and CDR2 as YSLEER. Trimming removed 0 bases from V and 3 bases from J; junction bases left unmatched: 5. The CDR3 contains 16 residues.

This chain connects TRBV28 to TRBJ1-5; D may be TRBD1 (6 bases). V shed 2 bases and J shed 6 bases, with 14 bases lying between them. The CDR3 is 15 residues long. Germline V gene lookup returns CDR1 MDHEN and CDR2 SYDVKM. The CDR3 here is CASSLGGQGPQPQHF. The CDR3 coding sequence is TGTGCCAGCAGTTTAGGAGGGCAGGGGCCTCAGCCCCAGCATTTT.

This chain links TRBV4-3 with TRBJ1-1; D is perhaps TRBD1 (5 bases). Trimming took 5 bases from V and 2 from J, leaving 15 bases between them. This CDR3 is 15 amino acids long. Germline V gene data show CDR1 as LGHNA and CDR2 as YSLEER. As DNA, the CDR3 is TGCGCCAGCAGCAAAAGTACAGGAATAAACACTGAAGCTTTCTTT. This codes for CASSKSTGINTEAFF.

The V call is TRBV6-6, the J call TRBJ2-7; no clear D gene. CDR3 size: 15 residues. Per the germline V gene, CDR1 is MNHNY and CDR2 is SVGAGI (reference sequence). V was clipped by 2 bases and J by 0 bases, with 11 bases between them. The CDR3 DNA is TGTGCCAGCAGTTACGCGGAGTTAGGCTCCTACGAGCAGTACTTC. This encodes CASSYAELGSYEQYF.

This clone appeared a few times. The chain carries TRBV19 and TRBJ1-5; tentatively, D is TRBD1 (5 bases). The V end was cut by 3 bases, the J end by 3 bases, with 12 bases between. Germline assignment: CDR1 LNHDA and CDR2 SQIVND (reference sequence). This CDR3 is 15 amino acids long. The CDR3 DNA reads TGTGCCAGTAGTATCGGGGCAGGGAACAATCAGCCCCAGCATTTT. Protein: CASSIGAGNNQPQHF.

The J gene is TRBJ2-2, the V gene TRBV5-1; TRBD1 matches 9 bases. The CDR3 loop spans 15 amino acids. Germline V lookup: CDR1 SGHRS, CDR2 YFSETQ. V dropped 4 bases and J dropped 4; count of bases not matched to a gene: 5. Here the CDR3 DNA reads TGCGCCAGCAGCGCAGAACAGGGGGCCACCGGGGAGCTGTTTTTT. Amino acid sequence: CASSAEQGATGELFF.

The rearrangement joins TRBV6-1 to TRBJ1-5, with D possibly TRBD1 on 5 matching bases. Looked up from germline, CDR1 is MNHNS and CDR2 is SASEGT. CDR3 length equals 14 residues. Trimming stripped 6 bases from V and 5 bases from J, with 14 bases between. The CDR3 DNA sequence: TGTGCCAGCAGCGTAACTATAGGGGATCAGCCCCAGCATTTT. Translated, it gives CASSVTIGDQPQHF.

This clone was recorded a few times. This sequence joins TRBV2 and TRBJ1-1; D possibly corresponds to TRBD1 (6 bases). There are 15 residues in the CDR3. V lost 6 bases and J lost 1, with 15 bases in between. Germline loops: CDR1 SNHLY, CDR2 FYNNEI. The CDR3 spells CASRRGTLPNTEAFF. CDR3 nucleotide sequence: TGTGCCAGCAGGAGGGGGACCTTACCGAACACTGAAGCTTTCTTT.